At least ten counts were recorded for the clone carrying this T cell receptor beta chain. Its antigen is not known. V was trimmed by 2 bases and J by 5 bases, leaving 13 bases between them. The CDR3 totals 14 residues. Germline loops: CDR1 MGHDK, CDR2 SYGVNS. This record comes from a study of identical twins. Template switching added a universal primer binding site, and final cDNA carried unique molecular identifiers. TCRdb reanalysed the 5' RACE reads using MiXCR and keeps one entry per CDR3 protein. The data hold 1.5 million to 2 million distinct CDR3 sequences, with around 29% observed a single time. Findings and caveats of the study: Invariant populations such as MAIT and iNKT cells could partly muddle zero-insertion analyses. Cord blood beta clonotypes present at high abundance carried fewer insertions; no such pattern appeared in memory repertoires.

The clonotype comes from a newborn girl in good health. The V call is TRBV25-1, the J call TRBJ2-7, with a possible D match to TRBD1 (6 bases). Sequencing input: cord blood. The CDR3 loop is CASSETSEGDEQYF. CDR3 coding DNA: TGTGCCAGCAGTGAAACTAGTGAGGGGGACGAGCAGTACTTC.